The 19 T cell receptor beta chains in this list originate from one sample, sequenced in a study of CD8+CD57+ T cells in acquired aplastic anemia. Genomic DNA constituted the template upon which TCR beta VDJ and CDR3 profiling was performed. Each CDR3 protein gets one entry after TCRdb re-called the reads with MiXCR. The sample includes approximately 190,000 distinct CDR3 sequences, roughly half of them seen just once. Those patients picked for sequencing had displayed CD8+CD57+ cell expansion on flow cytometry. The sequenced material came from sorted CD4+, CD8+, or CD8+CD57+ T cells (not recorded which) from PBMCs. These receptors came from a human donor with aplastic anemia.

This chain links TRBV7-6 with TRBJ2-7; unclear D gene. Trimming removed 5 bases at V and 2 bases at J, with 10 bases between. The CDR3 runs to 13 residues. CDR1 and CDR2 from the germline V gene are SGHVS and FNYEAQ. The CDR3 loop is CASSRVSTYEQYF. The CDR3 DNA is TGTGCCAGCAGCCGAGTCTCGACCTACGAGCAGTACTTC.

This chain links TRBV30 with TRBJ2-7, with 15 nucleotides matching TRBD2. Looked up from germline, CDR1 is GTSNPN and CDR2 is SVGIG (reference sequence). After removal of 4 bases from V and 6 bases from J, the junction contained 16 bases not matched to a gene. The CDR3 extends over 18 amino acids. The CDR3 loop is CAWNSPPGLAGGPGEQYF. DNA of the CDR3: TGTGCCTGGAATAGTCCCCCAGGACTAGCGGGAGGGCCGGGCGAGCAGTACTTC.

The V gene is TRBV10-3, the J gene TRBJ1-5; D may be TRBD1 (5 bases). Trimming removed 8 bases from V and 1 base from J, with 9 bases in between. Germline V lookup: CDR1 ENHRY, CDR2 SYGVKD. The CDR3 is 13 amino acids. The CDR3 protein is CAIGGKSNQPQHF. The DNA of the CDR3 is TGTGCCATCGGGGGGAAGAGCAATCAGCCCCAGCATTTT.

The rearrangement links TRBV19 to TRBJ1-6, with D possibly being TRBD1 (6 bases). The CDR3 spans 14 residues. The germline V gene has CDR1 LNHDA and CDR2 SQIVND (reference sequence). Trimming removed 6 bases from V and 6 bases from J, with 12 bases in between. CDR3 in amino acids: CASSRGPFNSPLHF. CDR3 nucleotides: TGTGCCAGTAGCAGGGGACCGTTTAATTCACCCCTCCACTTT. Together with reference TRBV19 and TRBJ1-6, the CDR3 gives the full variable domain: DGGITQSPKYLFRKEGQNVTLSCEQNLNHDAMYWYRQDPGQGLRLIYYSQIVNDFQKGDIAEGYSVSREKKESFPLTVTSAQKNPTAFYLCASSRGPFNSPLHFGNGTRLTVT.

This clonotype was recorded only once. This sequence joins TRBV19 and TRBJ2-7; 10 bases map to TRBD1. The J segment lost 2 bases and the V segment lost 7 bases, leaving 5 bases of the junction unmatched. CDR3 length: 14 residues. From germline, CDR1 is LNHDA and CDR2 SQIVND (reference sequence). CDR3 nucleotides: TGTGCCAGTACCTCCGGGACAGGGGCCTACGAGCAGTACTTC. Its protein product is CASTSGTGAYEQYF.

This clonotype appeared once. Possible read error: a much larger clone is one base away. The V and J genes are TRBV2 and TRBJ1-2; D possibly corresponds to TRBD1 (6 bases). V dropped 5 bases and J dropped 10 bases, with 11 bases sitting between them. CDR1 SNHLY and CDR2 FYNNEI come from the germline V gene. The CDR3 is 11 amino acids. The DNA of the CDR3 is TGTGCCAGCAGTCCGGGGGCTGACTACACCTTC. Protein: CASSPGADYTF.

Concerning this clonotype: This may be a read error, as it is one base from a much larger clone. The gene calls are TRBV3-1 and TRBJ1-2; TRBD1 might be the D (5 bases). This CDR3 region has 11 residues. In germline, CDR1 is LGHDT, CDR2 YNNKEL (reference sequence). CDR3 DNA sequence: TGTGCCAGCAGCCAAGCGCGGGGCTGCACCTTC. As protein: CASSQARGCTF.

V usage is TRBV7-9 and J usage is TRBJ2-5; possibly TRBD1 for D (6 bases). The CDR3 consists of 14 residues. V lost 3 bases and J lost 1, with 9 bases in between. Germline lookup yields CDR1 SEHNR and CDR2 FQNEAQ (reference sequence). This CDR3 is CASSLQGIQETQYF. The CDR3, as DNA: TGTGCCAGCAGCTTGCAGGGGATCCAAGAGACCCAGTACTTC.

Points on this clonotype: The junction departs from germline at one end; a sequencing error may be responsible. The J gene is TRBJ2-3, the V gene TRBV25-1; D is undetermined. TRBJ1-5 matches the DNA end more closely, so the J call is doubtful. The CDR3 spans 14 residues. Germline V gives CDR1 MGHDK, CDR2 SYGVNS. The CDR3 loop reads CPSSEEGSTDTQHF. In nucleotides, the CDR3 is TGTCCCAGCAGTGAAGAAGGTAGCACAGATACGCAGCATTTT.

The V gene is TRBV24-1, the J gene TRBJ2-3; no definite D call. Trimming cost V 0 bases and J 3 bases, with 12 bases left between them. Germline loops: CDR1 KGHDR, CDR2 SFDVKD. The CDR3 covers 16 residues. CDR3: CATSDLLLTGTDTQYF. The CDR3 DNA reads as TGTGCCACCAGTGATTTGCTTCTGACCGGTACAGATACGCAGTATTTT.

This clonotype was seen many times. The gene calls are TRBV2 and TRBJ2-7, with D possibly being TRBD2 (7 bases). Trimming took off 6 bases at V and 2 bases at J, with 11 bases between the two ends. The CDR3 totals 13 residues. The germline CDR1 and CDR2 sequences are SNHLY and FYNNEI. This CDR3 reads CASRGGATYEQYF. The CDR3, as DNA: TGTGCCAGCAGGGGGGGGGCAACCTACGAGCAGTACTTC.

This clonotype has just a few counts. The CDR3 DNA sequence: TGTGCCAGCAGCGTTGGACAGGGGGGTGGAAACACCATATATTTT. Protein sequence: CASSVGQGGGNTIYF. This chain uses TRBV6-1 with TRBJ1-3, with TRBD1 identical over 10 bases. With 6 bases clipped from V and 3 bases from J, the junction kept 5 bases outside the gene matches. The CDR3 has 15 residues. Looked up from germline, CDR1 is MNHNS and CDR2 is SASEGT.

There are a few counts of this clonotype. The V and J genes are TRBV2 and TRBJ1-1, with D unclear. Trimming removed 6 bases from V and 1 base from J, with 9 bases in between. This CDR3 region has 13 residues. Germline values: CDR1 SNHLY, CDR2 FYNNEI. CDR3 coding DNA: TGTGCCAGCAGGAACAGAGCGAACACTGAAGCTTTCTTT. Translation: CASRNRANTEAFF.

CDR3 sequence reads: CASGTGGRETQYF. The CDR3 nucleotides read TGTGCCAGTGGGACTGGGGGGCGGGAGACCCAGTACTTC. The gene calls are TRBV19 and TRBJ2-5, with D perhaps TRBD1 or TRBD2 (6 bases each). The CDR3 is 13 residues long. Trimming removed 8 bases at V and 5 bases at J, with 15 bases between. Per the germline V gene, CDR1 is LNHDA and CDR2 is SQIVND (reference sequence). Drawing the rest from reference TRBV19 and TRBJ2-5, the complete variable domain is DGGITQSPKYLFRKEGQNVTLSCEQNLNHDAMYWYRQDPGQGLRLIYYSQIVNDFQKGDIAEGYSVSREKKESFPLTVTSAQKNPTAFYLCASGTGGRETQYFGPGTRLLVL.

The rearrangement uses TRBV7-9 and TRBJ1-1, with D possibly TRBD1 on 5 matching bases. The CDR3 contains 14 residues. Trimming removed 3 bases from V and 4 bases from J, with 12 bases in between. Germline V gene lookup returns CDR1 SEHNR and CDR2 FQNEAQ (reference sequence). As DNA, the CDR3 is TGTGCCAGCAGCTTGAGGCAGGGTGGCACTGAAGCTTTCTTT. Its protein is CASSLRQGGTEAFF. The whole variable domain, filled in from reference TRBV7-9 and TRBJ1-1, reads DTGVSQNPRHKITKRGQNVTFRCDPISEHNRLYWYRQTLGQGPEFLTYFQNEAQLEKSRLLSDRFSAERPKGSFSTLEIQRTEQGDSAMYLCASSLRQGGTEAFFGQGTRLTVV.

Comment on this clonotype: With a much larger clone just one base away, this may be a read error. V gene TRBV6-1 combines with J gene TRBJ2-1; D call uncertain. The V gene's germline CDR1 is MNHNS and CDR2 SASEGT. V lost 5 bases to trimming and J lost 10 bases, with 18 bases between them. This CDR3 has 14 residues. The CDR3 protein is CASSRSWFAYEQFF. CDR3 nucleotide sequence: TGTGCCAGCAGTAGAAGTTGGTTCGCCTACGAGCAGTTCTTC.

The chain couples TRBV20-1 to TRBJ1-2; D gene ambiguous. The CDR3 has 12 amino acids. Germline-derived CDR1 and CDR2 are DFQATT and SNEGSKA (reference sequence). V dropped 0 bases and J dropped 4 bases, with 6 bases sitting between them. This CDR3 reads CSARDPSYGYTF. The DNA of the CDR3 is TGCAGTGCTAGAGACCCTAGCTATGGCTACACCTTC.

This clonotype was detected a few times. The chain recombines TRBV10-3 with TRBJ2-2; TRBD2 aligns across 13 bases. Losses at the gene ends were 6 bases for V and 3 bases for J; bases not matched to a gene: 4. This CDR3 is 16 amino acids long. In germline, CDR1 is ENHRY, CDR2 SYGVKD. CDR3 residues: CAISGLAGVDTGELFF. DNA of the CDR3: TGTGCCATCAGCGGACTAGCGGGAGTGGACACCGGGGAGCTGTTTTTT.

This clonotype occurred many times. The chain couples TRBV20-1 to TRBJ2-5; 8 bases are a match to TRBD2. The V segment lost 2 bases and the J segment 4 bases; nucleotides outside the gene matches: 30. Germline V gene lookup returns CDR1 DFQATT and CDR2 SNEGSKA (reference sequence). This CDR3 is built from 22 residues. The DNA for the CDR3 is TGCAGTGCTAGATCTGAACTAGCGGAATTAGGGGGAGCCCCAGGGATGGGAGAGACCCAGTACTTC. It encodes CSARSELAELGGAPGMGETQYF.